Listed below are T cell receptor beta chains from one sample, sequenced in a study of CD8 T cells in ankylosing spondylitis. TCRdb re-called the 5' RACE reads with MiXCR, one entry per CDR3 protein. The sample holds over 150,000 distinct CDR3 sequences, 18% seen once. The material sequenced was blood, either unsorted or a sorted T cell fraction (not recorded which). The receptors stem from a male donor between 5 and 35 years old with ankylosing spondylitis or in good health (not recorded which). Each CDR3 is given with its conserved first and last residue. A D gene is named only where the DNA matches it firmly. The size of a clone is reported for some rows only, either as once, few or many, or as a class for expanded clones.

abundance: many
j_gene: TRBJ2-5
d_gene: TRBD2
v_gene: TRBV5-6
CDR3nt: TGTGCCAGTCAAGCATCGGGGGGACGGGAGACCCAGTACTTC
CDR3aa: CASQASGGRETQYF

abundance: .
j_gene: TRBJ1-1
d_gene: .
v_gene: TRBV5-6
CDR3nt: TGTGCCAGCAGCTTCCCCAGCCTGAACACTGAAGCTTTCTTT
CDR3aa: CASSFPSLNTEAFF

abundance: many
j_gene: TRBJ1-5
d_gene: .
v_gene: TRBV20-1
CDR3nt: TGCAGTGCTAGAAGGCCGGGCGCCGATCAGCCCCAGCATTTT
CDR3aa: CSARRPGADQPQHF

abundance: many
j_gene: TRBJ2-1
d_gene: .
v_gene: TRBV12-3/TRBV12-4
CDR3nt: TGTGCCAGCAGTTTAGTTGGGTCCAGCAATGAGCAGTTCTTC
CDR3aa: CASSLVGSSNEQFF

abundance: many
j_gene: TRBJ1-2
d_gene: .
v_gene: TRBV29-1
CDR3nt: TGCAGCGTGAGAAAGGGAGCGACTAACTATGGCTACACCTTC
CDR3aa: CSVRKGATNYGYTF

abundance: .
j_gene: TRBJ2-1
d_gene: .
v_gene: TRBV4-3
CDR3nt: TGCGCCAGCAGCCAAGAGGTGACTAGGAATGAGCAGTTCTTC
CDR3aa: CASSQEVTRNEQFF

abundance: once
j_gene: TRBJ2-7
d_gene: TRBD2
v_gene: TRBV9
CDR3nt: TGTGCCAGCAGCGTAGAGGGACTAGCGGGAGAGGACGAGCAGTACTTC
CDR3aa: CASSVEGLAGEDEQYF

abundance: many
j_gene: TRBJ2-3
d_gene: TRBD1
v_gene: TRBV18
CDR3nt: TGTGCCAGCTCACCTCCCCAGGGGGTGAGCACAGATACGCAGTATTTT
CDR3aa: CASSPPQGVSTDTQYF

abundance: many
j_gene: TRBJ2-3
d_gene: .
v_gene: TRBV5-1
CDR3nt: TGCGCCAGCAGGTCTCCTAGCACAGATACGCAGTATTTT
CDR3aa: CASRSPSTDTQYF

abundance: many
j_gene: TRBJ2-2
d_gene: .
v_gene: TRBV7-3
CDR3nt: TGTGCCAGCAGCTTAATAGGGCAGGGGCTTAACACCGGGGAGCTGTTTTTT
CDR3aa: CASSLIGQGLNTGELFF

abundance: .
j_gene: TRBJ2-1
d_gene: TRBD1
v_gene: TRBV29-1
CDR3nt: TGCAGCGTGACCGGGACAGGATTCTACAATGAGCAGTTCTTC
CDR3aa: CSVTGTGFYNEQFF

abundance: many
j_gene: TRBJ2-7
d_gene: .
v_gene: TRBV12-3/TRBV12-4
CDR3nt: TGTGCCAGCATGGGTGTCCTCTCCTACGAGCAGTACTTC
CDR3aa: CASMGVLSYEQYF

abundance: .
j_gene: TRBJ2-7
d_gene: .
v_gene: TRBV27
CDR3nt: TGTGCCAGCAGAGGTAGTCAGCTTAACGAGCAGTACTTC
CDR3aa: CASRGSQLNEQYF

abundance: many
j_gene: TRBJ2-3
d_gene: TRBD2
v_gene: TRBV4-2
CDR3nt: TGTGCCAGCAGCCCCACGAGAGCGGGAGGGCCCGGTACGCAGTATTTT
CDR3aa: CASSPTRAGGPGTQYF

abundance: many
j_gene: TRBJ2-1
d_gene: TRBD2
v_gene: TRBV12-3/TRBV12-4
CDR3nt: TGTGCCAGCAGATTTACTAGCGGGAGATCCAATGAGCAGTTCTTC
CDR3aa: CASRFTSGRSNEQFF

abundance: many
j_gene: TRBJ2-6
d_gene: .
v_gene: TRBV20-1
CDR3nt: TGCAGTGGCTCATCTGGGGCCAACGTCCTGACTTTC
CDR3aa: CSGSSGANVLTF

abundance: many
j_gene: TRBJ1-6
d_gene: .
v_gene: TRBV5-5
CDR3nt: TGTGCCAGCAGCTCAGGTTCACCCCTCCACTTT
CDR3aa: CASSSGSPLHF

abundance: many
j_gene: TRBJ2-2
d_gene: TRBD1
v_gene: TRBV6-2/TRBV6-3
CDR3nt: TGTGCCGGCGCCGGACAGGGGAACACCGGGGAGCTGTTTTTT
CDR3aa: CAGAGQGNTGELFF

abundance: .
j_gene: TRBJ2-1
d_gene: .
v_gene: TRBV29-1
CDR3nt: TGCAGCGTTGAAGGGAGAGTCTACAATGAGCAGTTCTTC
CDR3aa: CSVEGRVYNEQFF

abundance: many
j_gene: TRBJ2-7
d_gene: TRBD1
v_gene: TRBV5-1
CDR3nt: TGCGCCAGCAGCTTTGGGACAGGGGGCTACGAGCAGTACTTC
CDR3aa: CASSFGTGGYEQYF

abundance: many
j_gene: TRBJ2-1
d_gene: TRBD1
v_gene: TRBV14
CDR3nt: TGTGCCAGCAGCCCACGCCCGGGACAGGGGGTGAATGAGCAGTTCTTC
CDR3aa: CASSPRPGQGVNEQFF

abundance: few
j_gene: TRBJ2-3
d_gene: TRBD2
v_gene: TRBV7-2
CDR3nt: TGTGCCAGCAGCTTACGAGCGGGAGGTCGCGCAGATACGCAGTATTTT
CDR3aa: CASSLRAGGRADTQYF

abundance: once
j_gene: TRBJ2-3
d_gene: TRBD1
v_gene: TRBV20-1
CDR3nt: TGCAGTGCCCCTCCCGGGACAGGGTACACAGATACGCAGTATTTT
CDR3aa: CSAPPGTGYTDTQYF

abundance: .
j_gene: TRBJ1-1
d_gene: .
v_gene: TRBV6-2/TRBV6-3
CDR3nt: TGTGCCAGCCGGACCATTGGGAGGGTCACTGAAGCTTTCTTT
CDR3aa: CASRTIGRVTEAFF

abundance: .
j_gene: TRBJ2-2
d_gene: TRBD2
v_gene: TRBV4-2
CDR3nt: TGTGCCAGCAGAAAGAGGGGAGGGAGCGGGGAGCTGTTTTTT
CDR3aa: CASRKRGGSGELFF

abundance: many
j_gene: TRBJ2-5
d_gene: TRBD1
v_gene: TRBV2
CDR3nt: TGTGCCAGCAGTTACGACAGGGGGGAGACCCAGTACTTC
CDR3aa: CASSYDRGETQYF

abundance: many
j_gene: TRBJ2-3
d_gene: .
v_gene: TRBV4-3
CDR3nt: TGCGCCAGCAGCCGCATCGTCACTAGCACAGATACGCAGTATTTT
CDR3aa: CASSRIVTSTDTQYF

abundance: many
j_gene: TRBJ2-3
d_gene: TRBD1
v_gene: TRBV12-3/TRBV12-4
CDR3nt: TGTGCCAGCAGGGACAGGGGCACAGATACGCAGTATTTT
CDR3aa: CASRDRGTDTQYF

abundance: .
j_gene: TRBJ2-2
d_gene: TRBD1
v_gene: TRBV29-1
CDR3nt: TGCAGCGCACTTGGACAGGGGGGTACCGGGGAGCTGTTTTTT
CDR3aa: CSALGQGGTGELFF

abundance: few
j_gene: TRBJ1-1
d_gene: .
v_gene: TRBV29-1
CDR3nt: TGCAGCGCCGGACAGACGAACACTGAAGCTTTCTTT
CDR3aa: CSAGQTNTEAFF

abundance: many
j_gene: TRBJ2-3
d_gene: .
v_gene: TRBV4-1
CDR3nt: TGCGCCAGCAGCCTGCTGGAGGGTGGGTTTCAGGATACGCAGTATTTT
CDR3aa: CASSLLEGGFQDTQYF

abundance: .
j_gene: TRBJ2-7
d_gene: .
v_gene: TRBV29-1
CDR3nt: TGCAGCATCAATATAAACTACGAGCAGTACTTC
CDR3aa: CSININYEQYF

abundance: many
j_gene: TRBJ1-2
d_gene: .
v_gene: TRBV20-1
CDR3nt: TGCAGTGCTAGAGTCGCATCTCGGGCTATCGATGGCTACACCTTC
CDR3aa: CSARVASRAIDGYTF

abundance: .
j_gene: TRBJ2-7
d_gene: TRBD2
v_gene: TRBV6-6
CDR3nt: TGTGCCAGCAGTGATATAGCGGGACCGACCTACGAGCAGTACTTC
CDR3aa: CASSDIAGPTYEQYF

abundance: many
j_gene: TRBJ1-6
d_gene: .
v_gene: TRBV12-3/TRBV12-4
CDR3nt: TGTGCCAGCAGTTCCACAGCAGGGGCCAATTCACCCCTCCACTTT
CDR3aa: CASSSTAGANSPLHF

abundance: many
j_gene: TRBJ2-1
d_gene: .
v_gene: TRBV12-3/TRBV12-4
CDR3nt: TGTGCCAGCAGTTTTACTCAGCGCGAGCAGTTCTTC
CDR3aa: CASSFTQREQFF

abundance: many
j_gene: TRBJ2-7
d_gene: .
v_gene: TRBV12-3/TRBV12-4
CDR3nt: TGTGCCAGCAGTTCGGCGGACGAGGGGGACGAGCAGTACTTC
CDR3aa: CASSSADEGDEQYF

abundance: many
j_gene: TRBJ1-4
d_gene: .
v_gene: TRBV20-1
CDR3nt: TGCAGTGCTCACATCAGGGATACCAATGAAAAACTGTTTTTT
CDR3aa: CSAHIRDTNEKLFF

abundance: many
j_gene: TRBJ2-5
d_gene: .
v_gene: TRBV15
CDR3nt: TGTGCCACCAGCAGAGTTGGCGGGATACAAGAGACCCAGTACTTC
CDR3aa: CATSRVGGIQETQYF

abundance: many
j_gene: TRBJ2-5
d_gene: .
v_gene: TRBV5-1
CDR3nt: TGCGCCAGCAGCAAGGATCCCCAAGAGACCCAGTACTTC
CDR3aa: CASSKDPQETQYF

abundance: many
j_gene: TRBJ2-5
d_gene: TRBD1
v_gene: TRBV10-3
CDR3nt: TGTGCCATCAGTCCGGGACAGGGGCAAGAGACCCAGTACTTC
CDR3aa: CAISPGQGQETQYF

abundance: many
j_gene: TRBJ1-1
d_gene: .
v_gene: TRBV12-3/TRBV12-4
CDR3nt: TGTGCCAGCAGGGGGGGGGGAACTAACACTGAAGCTTTCTTT
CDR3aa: CASRGGGTNTEAFF

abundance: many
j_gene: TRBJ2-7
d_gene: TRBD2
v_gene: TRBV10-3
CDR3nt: TGTGCCATCAGTGAGAGGACTAGCGAGACTTCGGGAGAGCAGTACTTC
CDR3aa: CAISERTSETSGEQYF

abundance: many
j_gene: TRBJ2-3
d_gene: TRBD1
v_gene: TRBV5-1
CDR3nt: TGCGCCAGCAGGACAGGGGCCGCGACTGTGGATACGCAGTATTTT
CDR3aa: CASRTGAATVDTQYF

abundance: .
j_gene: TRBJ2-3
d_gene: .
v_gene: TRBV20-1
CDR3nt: TGCAGTGCTACCGGTGGATTAGGGACAGATACGCAGTATTTT
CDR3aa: CSATGGLGTDTQYF

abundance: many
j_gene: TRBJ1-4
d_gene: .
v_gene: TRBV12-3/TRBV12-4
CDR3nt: TGTGCCAGCAGTCCCCCGGCCGCAACTAATGAAAAACTGTTTTTT
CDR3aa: CASSPPAATNEKLFF

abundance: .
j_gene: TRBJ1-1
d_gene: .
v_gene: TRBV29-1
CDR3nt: TGCAGCGTCAAACAGGTCCTAATGAACACTGAAGCTTTCTTT
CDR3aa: CSVKQVLMNTEAFF

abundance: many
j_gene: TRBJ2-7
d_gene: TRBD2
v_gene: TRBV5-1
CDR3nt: TGCGCCAGCAGCTGGTTCTCAGCGGGAGTTTACGAGCAGTACTTC
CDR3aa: CASSWFSAGVYEQYF

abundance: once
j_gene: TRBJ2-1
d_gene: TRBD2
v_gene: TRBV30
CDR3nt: TGTGCCTGGAGTGTACAAGCGGGAGGGTACAATGAGCAGTTCTTC
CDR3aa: CAWSVQAGGYNEQFF

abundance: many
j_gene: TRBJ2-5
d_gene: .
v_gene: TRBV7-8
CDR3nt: TGTGCCAGCAGCTTAGCTGCGACAGGACAAGAGACCCAGTACTTC
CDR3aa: CASSLAATGQETQYF

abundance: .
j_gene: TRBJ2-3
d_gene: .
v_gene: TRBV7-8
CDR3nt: TGTGCCAGCACTCTAGGGATGGTAGTAGGCGCAGATACGCAGTATTTT
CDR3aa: CASTLGMVVGADTQYF

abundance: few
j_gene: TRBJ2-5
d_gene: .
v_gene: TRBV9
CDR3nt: TGTGCCAGCAGCGTTGGGCATGATTGGCGGGATCAAGAGACCCAGTACTTC
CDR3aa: CASSVGHDWRDQETQYF

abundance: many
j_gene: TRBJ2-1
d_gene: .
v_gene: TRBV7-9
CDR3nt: TGTGCCAGGATTGGGACTGGCAATGAGCAGTTCTTC
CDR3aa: CARIGTGNEQFF

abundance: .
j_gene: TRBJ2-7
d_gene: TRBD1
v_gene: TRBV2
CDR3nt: TGTGCCGGGACAGGGGGCTACGAGCAGTACTTC
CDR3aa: CAGTGGYEQYF

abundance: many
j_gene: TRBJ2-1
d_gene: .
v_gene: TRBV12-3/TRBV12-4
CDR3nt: TGTGCCAGCAGTTCTCCCGGTGAGCAGTTCTTC
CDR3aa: CASSSPGEQFF

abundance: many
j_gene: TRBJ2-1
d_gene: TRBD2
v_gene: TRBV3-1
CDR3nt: TGTGCCAGCAGGGACGGACTAGCGGTGGGGGTTAATGAGCAGTTCTTC
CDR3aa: CASRDGLAVGVNEQFF

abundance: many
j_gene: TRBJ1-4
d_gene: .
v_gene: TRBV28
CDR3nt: TGTGCCAGCAGCCCTCCGCCAAGGGTAGAAAAACTGTTTTTT
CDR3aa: CASSPPPRVEKLFF

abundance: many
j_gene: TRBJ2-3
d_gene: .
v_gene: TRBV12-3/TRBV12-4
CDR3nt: TGTGCCAGCTGCAGGACGGGGCAAACAGATACGCAGTATTTT
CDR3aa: CASCRTGQTDTQYF